These 8 T cell receptor beta chains were sequenced from one sample in a study of blood T cell repertoires in COVID-19. The data were produced by immunoSEQ multiplex PCR, yet TCRdb's version contains in-frame clones alone and is incomplete. The sample lists fewer than 400,000 clones, just under 90% seen once, with less than 2% in the top ten. Material for sequencing was PBMCs or T cells enriched from blood (not recorded which). Source of these receptors: a woman in her thirties who had recovered from COVID-19.

The genes are TRBV19 and TRBJ2-3, with 11 bases lining up with TRBD1. This CDR3 region has 16 residues. Germline V gene sequence: CDR1 LNHDA, CDR2 SQIVND (reference sequence). V lost 7 bases, J lost 6 bases, and 12 bases stayed unmatched. The CDR3, as DNA: TGTGCCAGTACCACCCGGACAGGGGGCCTCGCCGATACGCAGTATTTT. Protein: CASTTRTGGLADTQYF.

The CDR3 here is CASSNGGRSQETQYF. As DNA, the CDR3 is TGTGCCAGTAGTAACGGGGGAAGGTCGCAAGAGACCCAGTACTTC. This chain uses TRBV19 with TRBJ2-5; a possible D gene is TRBD2 (6 bases). Trimming stripped 4 bases from V and 2 bases from J, with 14 bases between. CDR1 LNHDA and CDR2 SQIVND come from the germline V gene (reference sequence). CDR3 length: 15 amino acids.

The chain recombines TRBV12-5 with TRBJ1-5, with TRBD1 identical over 7 bases. Looked up from germline, CDR1 is LGHNT and CDR2 is FRNRAP. CDR3 length equals 20 residues. V gave up 3 bases and J gave up 1 base; unmatched junction bases: 18. CDR3 sequence (DNA): TGTGCTAGTGGTTTCTTTCTCCGACCGAGCGACAGGGCGAGCAATCAGCCCCAGCATTTT. Translated, it gives CASGFFLRPSDRASNQPQHF.

The J gene is TRBJ1-2, the V gene TRBV30, with D hard to call. CDR1 and CDR2 (germline): GTSNPN, SVGIG (reference sequence). This CDR3 is built from 15 residues. V was clipped by 0 bases and J by 2 bases, with 13 bases between them. The CDR3 loop reads CAWSVQTRGNYGYTF. The CDR3 nucleotides are TGTGCCTGGAGTGTGCAAACACGCGGCAACTATGGCTACACCTTC.

This clone was recorded a few times. The chain has TRBV7-2 and TRBJ2-7; 8 positions agree with TRBD1. J lost 4 bases, V lost 5 bases, and 4 bases had no gene match. Germline CDR1 reads SGHTA; CDR2 reads FQGNSA. CDR3 length: 13 residues. The CDR3 DNA is TGTGCCAGCAGCACGCGGACAGGGTACGAGCAGTACTTC. Amino acids: CASSTRTGYEQYF.

This rearrangement joins TRBV12-3 or TRBV12-4 to TRBJ1-6; D call uncertain. This CDR3 is built from 12 residues. The ends were cut back, 6 bases at V and 6 bases at J, with 6 bases in the middle. The CDR3 region is CASSPRNSPLHF. The CDR3 DNA reads as TGTGCCAGCAGCCCCCGTAATTCACCCCTCCACTTT.

The chain uses TRBV15 and TRBJ1-1; possible D gene TRBD1, 5 bases. This CDR3 has 15 residues. V gave up 0 bases and J gave up 6 bases, with 14 bases separating them. Germline values: CDR1 LNHNV, CDR2 YYDKDF (reference sequence). DNA for the CDR3: TGTGCCACCAGCAGAGATCCGAATCCGGGGGCTGAAGCTTTCTTT. Its protein is CATSRDPNPGAEAFF.

The genes are TRBV6-5 and TRBJ1-5; TRBD1 is a possible D gene (6 bases). V gave up 0 bases and J gave up 1 base, with 7 bases separating them. The CDR3 spans 15 residues. Germline CDR1 reads MNHEY; CDR2 reads SVGAGI. The CDR3 coding sequence is TGTGCCAGCAGTTACTCAGGGGGAAGCAATCAGCCCCAGCATTTT. This gives the protein CASSYSGGSNQPQHF.